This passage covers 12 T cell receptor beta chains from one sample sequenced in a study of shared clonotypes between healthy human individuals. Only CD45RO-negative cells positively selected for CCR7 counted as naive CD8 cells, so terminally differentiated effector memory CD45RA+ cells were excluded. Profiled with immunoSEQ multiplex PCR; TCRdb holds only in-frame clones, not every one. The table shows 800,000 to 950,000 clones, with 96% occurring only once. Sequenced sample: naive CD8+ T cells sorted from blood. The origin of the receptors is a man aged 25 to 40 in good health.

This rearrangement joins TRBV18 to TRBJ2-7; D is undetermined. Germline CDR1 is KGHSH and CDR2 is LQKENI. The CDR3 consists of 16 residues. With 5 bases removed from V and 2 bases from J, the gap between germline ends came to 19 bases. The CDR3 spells CASSSMKEQRPYEQYF. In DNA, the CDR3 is TGTGCCAGCTCATCGATGAAAGAACAGAGACCCTACGAGCAGTACTTC.

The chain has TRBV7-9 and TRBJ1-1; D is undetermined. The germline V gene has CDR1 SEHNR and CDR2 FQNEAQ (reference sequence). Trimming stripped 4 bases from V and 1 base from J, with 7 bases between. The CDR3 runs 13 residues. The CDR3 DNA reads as TGTGCCAGCAGCTCGGAGTGGAACACTGAAGCTTTCTTT. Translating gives CASSSEWNTEAFF.

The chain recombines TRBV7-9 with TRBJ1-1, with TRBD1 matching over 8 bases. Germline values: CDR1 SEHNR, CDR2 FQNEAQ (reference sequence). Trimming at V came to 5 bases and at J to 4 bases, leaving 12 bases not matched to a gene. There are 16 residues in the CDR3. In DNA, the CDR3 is TGTGCCAGCAGCGCGCCCAGGGGGCTTGATATCACTGAAGCTTTCTTT. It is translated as CASSAPRGLDITEAFF.

The CDR3 loop reads CASSSVYEQYF. In DNA, the CDR3 is TGTGCCAGCAGTTCTGTGTACGAGCAGTACTTC. This chain uses TRBV6-5 with TRBJ2-7; D gene unclear. V lost 4 bases, J lost 4 bases, and 5 bases lay in between. Germline CDR1 reads MNHEY; CDR2 reads SVGAGI. This CDR3 spans 11 amino acids.

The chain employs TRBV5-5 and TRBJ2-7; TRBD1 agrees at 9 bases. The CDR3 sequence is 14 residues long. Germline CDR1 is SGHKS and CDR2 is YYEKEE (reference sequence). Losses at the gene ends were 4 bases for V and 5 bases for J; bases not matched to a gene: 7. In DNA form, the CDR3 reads TGTGCCAGCAGCCCGGGACAGGGAGTCCACGAGCAGTACTTC. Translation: CASSPGQGVHEQYF.

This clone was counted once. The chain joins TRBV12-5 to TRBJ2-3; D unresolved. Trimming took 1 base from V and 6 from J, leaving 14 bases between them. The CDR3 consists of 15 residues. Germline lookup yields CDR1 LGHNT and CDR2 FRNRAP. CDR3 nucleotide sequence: TGTGCTAGTGGTTTGGGAAAACTCGTTGGCGATACGCAGTATTTT. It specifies CASGLGKLVGDTQYF.

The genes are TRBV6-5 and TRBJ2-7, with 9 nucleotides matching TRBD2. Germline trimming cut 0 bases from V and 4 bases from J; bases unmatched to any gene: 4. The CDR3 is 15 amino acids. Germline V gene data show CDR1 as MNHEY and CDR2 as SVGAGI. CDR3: CASSYSGGREYEQYF. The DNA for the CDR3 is TGTGCCAGCAGTTACTCGGGCGGGAGGGAGTACGAGCAGTACTTC.

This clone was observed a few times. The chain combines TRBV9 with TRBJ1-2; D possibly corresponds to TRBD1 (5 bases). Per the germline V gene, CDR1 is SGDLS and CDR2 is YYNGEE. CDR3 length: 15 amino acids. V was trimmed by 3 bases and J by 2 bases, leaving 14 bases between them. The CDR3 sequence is CASSEGEGRNYGYTF. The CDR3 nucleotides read TGTGCCAGCAGCGAAGGGGAGGGCAGGAACTATGGCTACACCTTC.

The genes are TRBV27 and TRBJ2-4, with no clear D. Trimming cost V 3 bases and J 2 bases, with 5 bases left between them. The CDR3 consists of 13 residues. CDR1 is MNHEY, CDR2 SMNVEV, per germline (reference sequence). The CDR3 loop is CASSLWPKNIQYF. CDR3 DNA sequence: TGTGCCAGCAGTTTGTGGCCCAAAAACATTCAGTACTTC.

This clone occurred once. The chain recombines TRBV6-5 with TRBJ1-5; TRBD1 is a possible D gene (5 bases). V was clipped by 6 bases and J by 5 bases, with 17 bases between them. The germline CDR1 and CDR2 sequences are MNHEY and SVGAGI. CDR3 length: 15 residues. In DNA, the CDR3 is TGTGCCAGCAGGGCCCTGGAGGGGAGAGATCAGCCCCAGCATTTT. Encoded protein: CASRALEGRDQPQHF.

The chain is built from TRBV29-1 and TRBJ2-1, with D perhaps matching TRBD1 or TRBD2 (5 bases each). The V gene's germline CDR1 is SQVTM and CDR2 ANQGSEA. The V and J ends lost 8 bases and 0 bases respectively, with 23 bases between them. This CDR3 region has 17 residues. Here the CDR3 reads CSIPGLRVRTSYNEQFF. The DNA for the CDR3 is TGCAGCATACCGGGGCTACGAGTAAGGACCTCCTACAATGAGCAGTTCTTC.

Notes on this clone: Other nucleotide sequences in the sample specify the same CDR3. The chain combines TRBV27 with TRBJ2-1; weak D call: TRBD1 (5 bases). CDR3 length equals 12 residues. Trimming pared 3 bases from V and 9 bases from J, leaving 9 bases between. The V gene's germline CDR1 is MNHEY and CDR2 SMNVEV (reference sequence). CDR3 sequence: CASSFWGREQFF. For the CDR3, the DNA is TGTGCCAGCAGTTTCTGGGGCCGTGAGCAGTTCTTC.